This entry describes one T cell receptor (beta chain). Among Cohort 3 donors, those recovered had two negative PCRs, clearance, or symptom resolution. Source study methods: Amplification of reference gene primers was used by the study to estimate nucleated cell counts. Produced via immunoSEQ multiplex PCR; TCRdb's table is partial and in-frame only. V, J and clone size are those of that table, while D and trimming were read from the DNA. The table includes about 180,000 clones, roughly 87% detected once. The sample is drawn from a study of blood T cell repertoires in COVID-19. Overall study: Specimens from acute and convalescent COVID-19 originated in the United States, Italy and Spain.

The germline V gene encodes CDR1 SNHLY and CDR2 FYNNEI. V trimming: 3 bases; J trimming: 17 bases; junction bases outside the gene matches: 10. This CDR3 is built from 14 residues. Sequenced material: PBMCs or T cells enriched from blood (not recorded which). The chain links TRBV2 to TRBJ1-6, with 10 bases that match TRBD1. This TCR was sampled from a woman in her fifties or sixties who had recovered from COVID-19. The CDR3 bases are TGTGCCAGCAGTGAGGGACAGGGGATCATCGCGGTCCACTTT. It encodes CASSEGQGIIAVHF.